The present T cell receptor beta chain was sequenced within a study of Graves' ophthalmopathy and Graves' hyperthyroidism. Study summary: Peripheral blood was collected at initial diagnosis, before any treatment.

Investigators amplified TCR beta CDR3 regions from RNA transcripts. RT-PCR was first run with HTBI primers, then multiplex PCR in a second round. TCRdb called the multiplex PCR reads again in MiXCR, with one record for every CDR3 protein. This table holds 600,000 to 650,000 distinct CDR3 sequences, 22% found once. Other autoimmune diseases, uncontrolled infections, pregnancy or lactation ruled patients out of participation. This CDR3 is built from 13 residues. Trimming removed 6 bases from V and 7 bases from J; junction bases left unmatched: 8. Germline V gene lookup returns CDR1 MNHNS and CDR2 SASEGT. This clonotype was recorded many times.

The receptor was derived from a woman aged 18-29 years with stable Graves' hyperthyroidism. Some clones in this sample may be carry-over from other donors' samples. Source material: peripheral blood. J is TRBJ2-7 and V is TRBV6-1; TRBD2 agrees at 8 bases. In nucleotides, the CDR3 is TGTGCCAGCAGGGTTAGCGGGGTTCAGGAGCAGTACTTC. Amino acid sequence: CASRVSGVQEQYF.